The next 26 T cell receptor beta chains were all read from a single sample in a study of beta chain features in type 1 diabetes. Study-level results: Moderate but significant shortening of TCRB CDR3s was recorded in all four CD4+ subsets from Type 1 diabetes patients.

Since all of the isolated RNA was reverse transcribed, expressed TCRB transcripts were what got sequenced. Only in-frame clones appear in the TCRdb table, and some are missing; sequencing was by immunoSEQ multiplex PCR. The sample shows a few hundred thousand clones, about 13% of them seen only once. Their specific antigens are unknown. Sequencing was performed on naive CD4+ T cells from blood. The receptors were gathered from a woman aged 18-35 years with type 1 diabetes.

In this sample, this clone turned up a few times. The V and J genes are TRBV5-1 and TRBJ2-1; perhaps TRBD2 as D (5 bases). The CDR3 is 13 amino acids. Germline CDR1 is SGHRS and CDR2 is YFSETQ. V lost 3 bases and J 5 bases, leaving 9 bases between the germline ends. The CDR3 reads CASSSDSNNEQFF. Written as DNA, the CDR3 is TGCGCCAGCAGCTCGGACTCTAACAATGAGCAGTTCTTC. Variable domain in full (rest from reference TRBV5-1 and TRBJ2-1): KAGVTQTPRYLIKTRGQQVTLSCSPISGHRSVSWYQQTPGQGLQFLFEYFSETQRNKGNFPGRFSGRQFSNSRSEMNVSTLELGDSALYLCASSSDSNNEQFFGPGTRLTVL.

The sample holds a few counts of this clone. The genes are TRBV11-2 and TRBJ2-7; D uncertain. Trimming shortened V by 5 bases and J by 4 bases, and 6 bases separated the two germline ends. The CDR3 loop spans 11 amino acids. Germline assignment: CDR1 SGHAT and CDR2 FQNNGV. The CDR3 region is CASSAQYEQYF. The CDR3 bases are TGTGCCAGCAGCGCCCAGTACGAGCAGTACTTC.

In its sample, this clone was seen a few times. This chain joins TRBV11-2 and TRBJ2-3, with D perhaps TRBD1 (6 bases). From germline, CDR1 is SGHAT and CDR2 FQNNGV. Trimming left V 2 bases short and J 9 bases short, with 15 bases between. This CDR3 has 14 amino acids. The CDR3, as DNA: TGTGCCAGCAGCTTACAGCCAGGAAGGGGGACGCAGTATTTT. Translating gives CASSLQPGRGTQYF.

This clone was counted a few times. The V gene is TRBV25-1, the J gene TRBJ1-4; D unclear. The V end was cut by 4 bases, the J end by 5 bases, with 2 bases between. There are 11 residues in the CDR3. Per the germline V gene, CDR1 is MGHDK and CDR2 is SYGVNS. The CDR3 DNA is TGTGCCAGCAGTGCGAATGAAAAACTGTTTTTT. Its translation: CASSANEKLFF.

This clone has more than one count but fewer than ten. Other nucleotide sequences from this sample produce the same CDR3. V is TRBV5-1 and J is TRBJ1-1, with D tentatively TRBD1 (6 bases). Germline V gene sequence: CDR1 SGHRS, CDR2 YFSETQ. Trimming cost V 4 bases and J 0 bases, with 10 bases left between them. This CDR3 spans 14 amino acids. The CDR3: CASSAGQLNTEAFF. CDR3 DNA: TGCGCCAGCAGCGCAGGACAGTTGAACACTGAAGCTTTCTTT.

This clone was seen a handful of times. Compared with germline, one end of the junction differs, possibly owing to a read error. This sequence joins TRBV7-2 and TRBJ2-7; TRBD2 agrees at 12 bases. The CDR3 totals 14 residues. Germline CDR1 SGHTA, CDR2 FQGNSA. DNA for the CDR3: TGTGCCAGCAGCCTAGCGGGAGGGCCCGGCGAGCAGTACTTC. Translation: CASSLAGGPGEQYF.

This clone was detected only a few times. The chain recombines TRBV7-9 with TRBJ2-2, with TRBD2 matching over 8 bases. Germline V CDR1 and CDR2: SEHNR, FQNEAQ (reference sequence). The CDR3 is made up of 15 amino acids. The trim removed 3 bases at V and 6 bases at J, leaving 6 bases unmatched. CDR3 protein: CASSFPGLVAGELFF. In nucleotides, the CDR3 is TGTGCCAGCAGCTTTCCGGGACTAGTTGCCGGGGAGCTGTTTTTT.

The chain has TRBV19 and TRBJ2-3, with 14 positions matching TRBD2. The V segment lost 5 bases and the J segment 6 bases; nucleotides outside the gene matches: 4. Germline CDR1 LNHDA, CDR2 SQIVND (reference sequence). The length of the CDR3 is 15 residues. CDR3 region: CASSGTSGRWDTQYF. The CDR3 DNA follows: TGTGCCAGTAGTGGGACTAGCGGGAGATGGGATACGCAGTATTTT.

The J gene is TRBJ2-1, the V gene TRBV7-9; D unclear. The CDR3 is 10 residues long. Germline CDR1 and CDR2: SEHNR and FQNEAQ (reference sequence). Trimming left V 5 bases short and J 12 bases short, with 8 bases between. DNA of the CDR3: TGTGCCAGCAGCCCCTACCCGCAGTTCTTC. The encoded protein is CASSPYPQFF. The full variable domain, in which reference TRBV7-9 and TRBJ2-1 provide the parts outside the CDR3, is DTGVSQNPRHKITKRGQNVTFRCDPISEHNRLYWYRQTLGQGPEFLTYFQNEAQLEKSRLLSDRFSAERPKGSFSTLEIQRTEQGDSAMYLCASSPYPQFFGPGTRLTVL.

This clone was observed a few times. The same CDR3 is also encoded by other DNA sequences in this sample. The chain is built from TRBV18 and TRBJ2-1, with 11 bases matching TRBD2. V was pared by 6 bases and J by 3 bases, with 1 base of the junction left unmatched. Per the germline V gene, CDR1 is KGHSH and CDR2 is LQKENI. This CDR3 spans 14 amino acids. CDR3 sequence reads: CASSGTSGYNEQFF. CDR3 coding DNA: TGTGCCAGCTCCGGGACTAGCGGCTACAATGAGCAGTTCTTC.

V usage is TRBV7-2 and J usage is TRBJ2-5; 7 positions match TRBD1. Per the germline V gene, CDR1 is SGHTA and CDR2 is FQGNSA. The junction had 4 bases not matched to a gene; V was cut back by 3 bases and J by 3 bases. The CDR3 has 14 residues. The CDR3 DNA reads as TGTGCCAGCAGCTTCGGGACAGTGAAAGAGACCCAGTACTTC. Residues: CASSFGTVKETQYF.

This clone showed up just a few times. V is TRBV28 and J is TRBJ1-1; D not certain. The V and J ends lost 1 base and 1 base respectively, with 7 bases between them. The CDR3 contains 14 residues. Germline V gene lookup returns CDR1 MDHEN and CDR2 SYDVKM. The CDR3 sequence: CASSLSPENTEAFF. The CDR3 DNA sequence: TGTGCCAGCAGTTTATCGCCAGAGAACACTGAAGCTTTCTTT.

This clone was observed a handful of times. The chain recombines TRBV11-3 with TRBJ2-2; no definite D call. Trimming removed 4 bases from V and 4 bases from J, with 10 bases in between. The V gene's germline CDR1 is SGHNT and CDR2 YENEEA. The CDR3 has 14 residues. The CDR3 region is CASSSMTGTGELFF. The CDR3 nucleotides read TGTGCCAGCAGCTCTATGACTGGCACCGGGGAGCTGTTTTTT. The full variable domain, rest sourced from reference TRBV11-3 and TRBJ2-2, is EAGVVQSPRYKIIEKKQPVAFWCNPISGHNTLYWYLQNLGQGPELLIRYENEEAVDDSQLPKDRFSAERLKGVDSTLKIQPAELGDSAVYLCASSSMTGTGELFFGEGSRLTVL.

The V and J genes are TRBV5-4 and TRBJ1-4, with D possibly matching TRBD1 (5 bases). V was cut by 3 bases and J by 3 bases, with 12 bases left in between. The germline CDR1 and CDR2 sequences are SGHNT and YYREEE (reference sequence). The CDR3 runs to 15 residues. The CDR3 sequence is CASSWGAGPNEKLFF. The CDR3 coding sequence is TGTGCCAGCAGCTGGGGCGCAGGGCCTAATGAAAAACTGTTTTTT.

This clone was seen only a few times. The chain employs TRBV7-9 and TRBJ2-5, with TRBD1 as a possible D gene (6 bases). The CDR3 has 15 amino acids. Germline V gives CDR1 SEHNR, CDR2 FQNEAQ (reference sequence). Trimming stripped 5 bases from V and 1 base from J, with 14 bases between. Here the CDR3 DNA reads TGTGCCAGCAGCCCACGCACAGGGCTCCAAGAGACCCAGTACTTC. Translated, it gives CASSPRTGLQETQYF.

The chain has TRBV28 and TRBJ1-1; D ambiguous. The CDR3 loop spans 14 amino acids. CDR1 is MDHEN and CDR2 is SYDVKM in the germline V gene. With 8 bases removed from V and 4 bases from J, the gap between germline ends came to 17 bases. CDR3 sequence: CASQPGQLSTEAFF. The CDR3 DNA is TGTGCCAGCCAACCTGGGCAGTTGAGCACTGAAGCTTTCTTT.

The chain uses TRBV30 and TRBJ2-3; maybe TRBD2 (6 bases). Per the germline V gene, CDR1 is GTSNPN and CDR2 is SVGIG (reference sequence). Deletions cut 0 bases from V and 4 bases from J, with 8 bases between. CDR3 size: 13 residues. The CDR3 sequence: CAWSVSGADTQYF. In DNA, the CDR3 is TGTGCCTGGAGTGTATCGGGGGCAGATACGCAGTATTTT.

This clone came up a few times. The chain has TRBV7-9 and TRBJ2-1; D is possibly TRBD1 (5 bases). CDR3 length equals 17 residues. Germline V gives CDR1 SEHNR, CDR2 FQNEAQ (reference sequence). V lost 4 bases to trimming and J lost 0 bases, with 16 bases between them. DNA of the CDR3: TGTGCCAGCAGCTCCCGGCAGGGCGGTAGCTCCTACAATGAGCAGTTCTTC. This gives the protein CASSSRQGGSSYNEQFF.

This rearrangement joins TRBV7-3 to TRBJ2-2; 7 bases align to TRBD2. V shed 6 bases and J 8 bases; nucleotides not matched to a gene: 6. Looked up from germline, CDR1 is SGHTA and CDR2 is FQGTGA. This CDR3 comprises 13 residues. The CDR3 region is CASRLAVWGELFF. The CDR3 nucleotides read TGTGCCAGCAGGCTAGCGGTGTGGGGGGAGCTGTTTTTT.

The chain recombines TRBV28 with TRBJ2-1, with D possibly being TRBD2 (6 bases). With 4 bases removed from V and 0 bases from J, the gap between germline ends came to 13 bases. The CDR3 has 16 amino acids. CDR1 is MDHEN and CDR2 is SYDVKM in the germline V gene. The CDR3, as DNA: TGTGCCAGCAGTTCGACCCCTAGCGCCTCCTACAATGAGCAGTTCTTC. This encodes CASSSTPSASYNEQFF. Full variable domain (outside the CDR3, taken from reference TRBV28 and TRBJ2-1): DVKVTQSSRYLVKRTGEKVFLECVQDMDHENMFWYRQDPGLGLRLIYFSYDVKMKEKGDIPEGYSVSREKKERFSLILESASTNQTSMYLCASSSTPSASYNEQFFGPGTRLTVL.

This clone has a handful of counts. V is TRBV28 and J is TRBJ2-1; D not certain. The CDR3 is made up of 12 amino acids. V was trimmed by 4 bases and J by 7 bases, leaving 8 bases between them. The germline V gene has CDR1 MDHEN and CDR2 SYDVKM. The CDR3 bases are TGTGCCAGCAGTTCCGTCCCTAATGAGCAGTTCTTC. Translation: CASSSVPNEQFF. The whole variable domain, filled in from reference TRBV28 and TRBJ2-1, reads DVKVTQSSRYLVKRTGEKVFLECVQDMDHENMFWYRQDPGLGLRLIYFSYDVKMKEKGDIPEGYSVSREKKERFSLILESASTNQTSMYLCASSSVPNEQFFGPGTRLTVL.

The V and J genes are TRBV18 and TRBJ1-2; D ambiguous. The CDR3 consists of 14 residues. The ends were cut back, 2 bases at V and 6 bases at J, with 13 bases in the middle. Germline V gives CDR1 KGHSH, CDR2 LQKENI. The CDR3, as DNA: TGTGCCAGCTCACCATTCCTCGGTACGGATGGCTACACCTTC. This encodes CASSPFLGTDGYTF.

To note about this clone: Other DNA variants within this sample encode the same CDR3. The chain links TRBV11-2 to TRBJ2-1, with 13 positions matching TRBD2. Germline values: CDR1 SGHAT, CDR2 FQNNGV. The CDR3 has 15 amino acids. V lost 6 bases, J lost 4 bases, and 3 bases stayed unmatched. CDR3 region: CASSPGLAGYNEQFF. The CDR3 DNA follows: TGTGCCAGCAGTCCGGGACTAGCGGGGTACAATGAGCAGTTCTTC.

V is TRBV28 and J is TRBJ2-7, with 7 positions matching TRBD2. V dropped 6 bases and J dropped 6; count of bases not matched to a gene: 11. Germline CDR1 and CDR2: MDHEN and SYDVKM. The CDR3 sequence is 14 residues long. CDR3 bases: TGTGCCAGCAGCCGGTCTCGCGGGAGAGGCGAGCAGTACTTC. As protein: CASSRSRGRGEQYF.

The chain couples TRBV6-5 to TRBJ2-1; D remains ambiguous. The CDR3 is made up of 16 amino acids. CDR1 MNHEY and CDR2 SVGAGI come from the germline V gene. V was cut by 0 bases and J by 0 bases, with 9 bases left in between. DNA for the CDR3: TGTGCCAGCAGTTACTCCCCGTATAGCTCCTACAATGAGCAGTTCTTC. It specifies CASSYSPYSSYNEQFF.

This chain's CDR3 is CASSAGDGGETQYF. The CDR3 DNA reads as TGTGCCAGCAGCGCCGGGGACGGGGGGGAGACCCAGTACTTC. The V call is TRBV9, the J call TRBJ2-5; 7 bases map to TRBD2. Germline CDR1 reads SGDLS; CDR2 reads YYNGEE. The CDR3 sequence is 14 residues long. The ends lost 3 bases at V and 5 bases at J; junction bases unmatched: 7.